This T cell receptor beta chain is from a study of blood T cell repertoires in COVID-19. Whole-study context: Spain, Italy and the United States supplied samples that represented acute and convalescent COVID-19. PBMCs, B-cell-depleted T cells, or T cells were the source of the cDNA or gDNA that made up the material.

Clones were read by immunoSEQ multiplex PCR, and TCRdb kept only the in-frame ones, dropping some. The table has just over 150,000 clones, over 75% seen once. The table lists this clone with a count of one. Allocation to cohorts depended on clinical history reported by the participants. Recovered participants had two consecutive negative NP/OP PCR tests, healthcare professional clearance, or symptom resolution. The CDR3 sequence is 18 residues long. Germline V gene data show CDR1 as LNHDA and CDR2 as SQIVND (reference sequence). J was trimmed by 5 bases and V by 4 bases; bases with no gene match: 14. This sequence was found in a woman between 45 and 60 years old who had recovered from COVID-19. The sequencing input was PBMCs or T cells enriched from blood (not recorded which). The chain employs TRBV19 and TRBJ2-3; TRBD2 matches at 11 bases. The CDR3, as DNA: TGTGCCAGTAGTACCATTCGAGTACTAGCGGGGGTGGAAGATACGCAGTATTTT. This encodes CASSTIRVLAGVEDTQYF. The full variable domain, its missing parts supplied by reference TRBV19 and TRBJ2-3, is DGGITQSPKYLFRKEGQNVTLSCEQNLNHDAMYWYRQDPGQGLRLIYYSQIVNDFQKGDIAEGYSVSREKKESFPLTVTSAQKNPTAFYLCASSTIRVLAGVEDTQYFGPGTRLTVL.